The rows below give T cell receptor beta chains drawn from one sample of a study of T cells in Graves' hyperthyroidism and ophthalmopathy. Each CDR3 protein is one row after TCRdb ran MiXCR on the multiplex PCR reads. The sample contains about half a million distinct CDR3 sequences, 15% to 20% of which appear only once. Input material: blood. The receptors were sampled from a man aged 40-50 years with Graves' ophthalmopathy. The CDR3 runs from the conserved cysteine through the conserved F or W. The D gene is left open where the match is weak. Not all rows give a size; the values are once, few, many and, for expanded clones, a class.

j_call v_call d_call clone_size cdr3_aa cdr3_nt
TRBJ1-4 TRBV20-1 NA few CSALGVGRGMIEKLFF TGCAGTGCCCTAGGGGTGGGCAGAGGAATGATCGAAAAACTGTTTTTT
TRBJ1-2 TRBV29-1 TRBD1 few CSVERDRGIYGYTF TGCAGCGTTGAACGGGACAGGGGGATATATGGCTACACCTTC
TRBJ1-4 TRBV2 TRBD1 NA CASGLDRANEKLFF TGTGCCAGCGGCCTGGACAGGGCTAATGAAAAACTGTTTTTT
TRBJ2-7 TRBV7-8 NA NA CASSLNRPYEQYF TGTGCCAGCAGCTTAAATAGGCCCTACGAGCAGTACTTC
TRBJ2-2 TRBV2 NA many CASSDQGSTGELFF TGTGCCAGCAGCGATCAGGGGAGCACCGGGGAGCTGTTTTTT
TRBJ1-5 TRBV12-3/TRBV12-4 NA many CASSLGLRDQPQHF TGTGCCAGCAGTCTGGGACTTCGGGATCAGCCCCAGCATTTT
TRBJ2-7 TRBV7-8 NA NA CASRPGTGQIRWEQYF TGTGCCAGCAGACCGGGGACGGGACAAATACGGTGGGAGCAGTACTTC
TRBJ2-7 TRBV20-1 NA NA CSAPRLEVGEQYF TGCAGTGCTCCCCGGCTAGAGGTGGGAGAGCAGTACTTC
TRBJ2-7 TRBV11-1 NA many CASSLEQVNYEQYF TGTGCCAGCAGCTTAGAACAGGTGAACTACGAGCAGTACTTC
TRBJ2-3 TRBV6-2/TRBV6-3 NA few CASSFWGDTQYF TGTGCCAGCAGCTTCTGGGGAGATACGCAGTATTTT
TRBJ1-2 TRBV4-2 TRBD1 NA CASSQAGTGNSYGYTF TGTGCCAGCAGCCAAGCGGGGACAGGGAATAGCTATGGCTACACCTTC
TRBJ2-7 TRBV28 TRBD2 many CASRGTSSYEQYF TGTGCCAGCAGGGGGACTAGTAGCTACGAGCAGTACTTC
TRBJ1-4 TRBV2 NA NA CATHEGASGGTNEKLFF TGTGCCACTCATGAAGGGGCCTCCGGGGGAACTAATGAAAAACTGTTTTTT
TRBJ2-7 TRBV27 TRBD2 NA CASSTRLAGFYEQYF TGTGCCAGCAGCACCAGACTAGCGGGGTTCTACGAGCAGTACTTC
TRBJ2-1 TRBV6-1 TRBD1 NA CASSARDRVADIQFF TGTGCCAGCAGCGCCCGGGACAGGGTAGCGGATATACAGTTCTTC
TRBJ2-1 TRBV28 NA many CASRSTSLFPYNEQFF TGTGCCAGCAGATCGACCTCTCTGTTTCCCTACAATGAGCAGTTCTTC
TRBJ2-7 TRBV20-1 NA NA CSARERGTYEQYF TGCAGTGCTAGAGAGAGGGGGACGTACGAGCAGTACTTC
TRBJ2-1 TRBV12-3/TRBV12-4 TRBD2 NA CASSLAGLAVSSYNEQFF TGTGCCAGCAGTTTAGCGGGACTAGCGGTTAGCTCCTACAATGAGCAGTTCTTC
TRBJ2-1 TRBV5-1 TRBD1 few CASSLTRGNEQFF TGCGCCAGCAGCTTGACCAGGGGGAATGAGCAGTTCTTC
TRBJ2-7 TRBV7-9 NA NA CASSLGGKGEQYF TGTGCCAGCAGCTTAGGGGGCAAGGGAGAGCAGTACTTC
TRBJ2-2 TRBV7-8 TRBD2 NA CASSATSGTGELFF TGTGCCAGCAGCGCCACTAGCGGGACCGGGGAGCTGTTTTTT
TRBJ2-7 TRBV5-5 NA NA CASTLGGSASLYEQYF TGTGCCAGCACCCTTGGAGGTTCGGCCTCCCTCTACGAGCAGTACTTC
TRBJ1-1 TRBV25-1 NA NA CASLGRGGIGEAFF TGTGCCAGCTTAGGGCGGGGAGGGATCGGTGAAGCTTTCTTT
TRBJ2-3 TRBV20-1 NA NA CSARGLPHSTDTQYF TGCAGTGCTAGAGGACTACCTCATAGCACAGATACGCAGTATTTT
TRBJ2-3 TRBV15 TRBD2 NA CATAPGTSGFTDTQYF TGTGCCACCGCGCCCGGGACTAGCGGATTCACAGATACGCAGTATTTT
TRBJ2-5 TRBV27 NA few CASSLSYRGGTQYF TGTGCCAGCAGTTTATCGTACAGAGGTGGGACCCAGTACTTC
TRBJ2-3 TRBV20-1 TRBD2 many CSARERAGGITDTQYF TGCAGTGCTAGAGAACGCGCGGGAGGGATCACAGATACGCAGTATTTT
TRBJ1-1 TRBV6-1 NA many CASSPRRTLNMNTEAFF TGTGCCAGCAGTCCGCGGAGGACGCTGAATATGAACACTGAAGCTTTCTTT
TRBJ1-4 TRBV12-3/TRBV12-4 NA NA CASSQNTGLTNEKLFF TGTGCCAGCAGTCAAAATACAGGGTTGACTAATGAAAAACTGTTTTTT
TRBJ2-7 TRBV28 TRBD1 many CASSTGQGPHEQYF TGTGCCAGCAGTACCGGACAGGGGCCGCACGAGCAGTACTTC
TRBJ2-1 TRBV7-9 TRBD1 many CASSFTGGSYNEQFF TGTGCCAGCAGCTTCACAGGGGGTTCCTACAATGAGCAGTTCTTC
TRBJ2-3 TRBV7-9 NA NA CASSLALAGTSTDTQYF TGTGCCAGCAGCTTAGCGCTCGCAGGGACTAGCACAGATACGCAGTATTTT
TRBJ2-1 TRBV10-3 TRBD2 few CAIGAGESYNNEQFF TGTGCCATCGGGGCGGGGGAATCATATAACAATGAGCAGTTCTTC
TRBJ2-3 TRBV12-3/TRBV12-4 TRBD2 many CASSFSGGGDTQYF TGTGCCAGCAGTTTCTCGGGGGGTGGAGATACGCAGTATTTT
TRBJ2-1 TRBV12-3/TRBV12-4 TRBD2 many CASSPTSGRNEQFF TGTGCCAGCAGCCCTACTAGCGGGAGAAATGAGCAGTTCTTC
TRBJ2-4 TRBV2 NA NA CASSELGAKNIQYF TGTGCCAGCAGTGAATTGGGGGCCAAAAACATTCAGTACTTC
TRBJ2-2 TRBV11-2 NA many CASRLRGNTGELFF TGTGCCAGCAGATTAAGGGGGAACACCGGGGAGCTGTTTTTT
TRBJ2-7 TRBV5-1 NA NA CASTPVAGSLYEQYF TGCGCCAGCACCCCGGTGGCAGGGAGTTTGTACGAGCAGTACTTC
TRBJ1-3 TRBV11-2 NA few CASSLGGNSHTIYF TGTGCCAGCAGCTTGGGGGGGAACTCTCACACCATATATTTT
TRBJ2-7 TRBV10-3 NA NA CAISEATGAGYEQYF TGTGCCATCAGTGAGGCCACGGGAGCCGGCTACGAGCAGTACTTC
TRBJ1-2 TRBV30 NA many CAWIDTRRCTF TGTGCCTGGATCGACACCCGGAGGTGCACCTTC
TRBJ2-7 TRBV27 NA many CASRRGTGDYEQYF TGTGCCAGCAGGCGAGGGACGGGCGACTACGAGCAGTACTTC
TRBJ2-2 TRBV28 NA few CASSTGGPGTGELFF TGTGCCAGTTCTACAGGCGGCCCAGGGACCGGGGAGCTGTTTTTT
TRBJ1-5 TRBV30 NA many CAWSVGNSNQPQHF TGTGCCTGGAGTGTCGGCAATAGCAATCAGCCCCAGCATTTT
TRBJ2-1 TRBV11-1 TRBD2 many CASRLSSGVEQFF TGTGCCAGCAGACTATCGAGCGGGGTTGAGCAGTTCTTC
TRBJ1-2 TRBV12-3/TRBV12-4 TRBD1 NA CASSLAMTGASLYYGYTF TGTGCCAGCAGTTTAGCGATGACAGGGGCCAGTTTGTACTATGGCTACACCTTC
TRBJ2-5 TRBV6-1 NA NA CASSESRARGETQYF TGTGCCAGCAGTGAATCCCGGGCGCGGGGAGAGACCCAGTACTTC
TRBJ1-1 TRBV7-2 NA once CASSQSGRGGGNTEAFF TGTGCCAGCAGCCAGAGCGGGAGGGGGGGCGGCAACACTGAAGCTTTCTTT
TRBJ2-1 TRBV7-2 NA NA CASSFHHNEQFF TGTGCCAGCAGCTTCCATCACAATGAGCAGTTCTTC